These 10 T cell receptor beta chains were all obtained from the same sample, sequenced in a study of prognosis after radiotherapy for stage I lung cancer. Amplification of TCR beta CDR3 from genomic DNA used two-round multiplex PCR. Each TRBV and TRBJ gene had its own primer in the first PCR round. TCRdb called the multiplex PCR reads again in MiXCR, with one record for every CDR3 protein. The sample lists roughly 29,000 distinct CDR3 sequences, around 31% seen once, with 9% to 14% in the top ten. The material sequenced was PBMCs, taken before or after stereotactic body radiation therapy (not recorded which). The receptors derive from a donor at least 50 years old with non-small cell lung cancer.

Details on this clonotype: Given a far larger clone just one base away, this is likely a sequencing read error. The rearrangement links TRBV27 to TRBJ2-7, with a tentative D call TRBD1 (5 bases). The J call may be in error: the DNA end matches TRBJ2-5 better. The CDR3 contains 12 residues. Germline-derived CDR1 and CDR2 are MNHEY and SMNVEV (reference sequence). The CDR3 sequence is CAGRRGQETQYF. The DNA of the CDR3 is TGTGCCGGCAGAAGGGGTCAAGAGACCCAGTACTTC.

This clonotype has ten or more counts. This chain uses TRBV6-5 with TRBJ2-3, with 8 bases identical to TRBD2. V trimming: 2 bases; J trimming: 0 bases; junction bases outside the gene matches: 7. Germline CDR1 reads MNHEY; CDR2 reads SVGAGI. The CDR3 is 17 amino acids. The CDR3 sequence: CASSYPTSGSSTDTQYF. As DNA, the CDR3 is TGTGCCAGCAGTTACCCAACTAGCGGTTCTAGCACAGATACGCAGTATTTT.

In this sample, this clonotype turned up many times. This chain joins TRBV28 and TRBJ2-2; TRBD1 might be the D (6 bases). CDR1 is MDHEN, CDR2 SYDVKM, per germline. The CDR3 runs 17 residues. Trimming took 1 base from V and 2 from J, leaving 14 bases between them. The CDR3, as DNA: TGTGCCAGCAGTTTATTAACACAGGGCTCTAACACCGGGGAGCTGTTTTTT. Protein: CASSLLTQGSNTGELFF.

V gene TRBV6-5 combines with J gene TRBJ2-7; D is undetermined. This CDR3 region has 13 residues. Between the trimmed V and J ends, which lost 5 bases and 0 bases, there was a span of 8 bases. Looked up from germline, CDR1 is MNHEY and CDR2 is SVGAGI. CDR3 in amino acids: CASSKGNSYEQYF. Written as DNA, the CDR3 is TGTGCCAGCAGTAAAGGGAACTCCTACGAGCAGTACTTC.

This clonotype is medium-sized in the sample. The chain employs TRBV27 and TRBJ2-3, with D uncertain. Trimming cost V 1 base and J 1 base, with 6 bases left between them. Germline loops: CDR1 MNHEY, CDR2 SMNVEV (reference sequence). CDR3 length: 14 amino acids. The CDR3 protein is CASSLYPGTDTQYF. DNA of the CDR3: TGTGCCAGCAGTTTATATCCAGGCACAGATACGCAGTATTTT.

This clonotype came up many times. The chain carries TRBV7-9 and TRBJ1-2, with a weak D call TRBD1 (6 bases). V was clipped by 1 base and J by 8 bases, with 11 bases between them. This CDR3 contains 13 residues. CDR1 SEHNR and CDR2 FQNEAQ come from the germline V gene (reference sequence). The CDR3 DNA reads TGTGCCAGCAGCTTAGACAGGGCCTGGGGCTACACCTTC. Its protein is CASSLDRAWGYTF. Combining the CDR3 with reference TRBV7-9 and TRBJ1-2 gives the whole variable domain DTGVSQNPRHKITKRGQNVTFRCDPISEHNRLYWYRQTLGQGPEFLTYFQNEAQLEKSRLLSDRFSAERPKGSFSTLEIQRTEQGDSAMYLCASSLDRAWGYTFGSGTRLTVV.

This clonotype was detected only once. The J gene is TRBJ2-7, the V gene TRBV19; TRBD2 aligns across 10 bases. CDR3 length: 14 residues. With 5 bases clipped from V and 4 bases from J, the junction kept 5 bases outside the gene matches. Germline CDR1 reads LNHDA; CDR2 reads SQIVND (reference sequence). The CDR3 coding sequence is TGTGCCAGTAGTGTACTAGCGGGATCTTACGAGCAGTACTTC. This codes for CASSVLAGSYEQYF.

This clonotype was seen repeatedly, ten times or more. The J gene is TRBJ2-5, the V gene TRBV18, with 7 bases lining up with TRBD1. The junction had 7 bases not matched to a gene; V was cut back by 6 bases and J by 6 bases. From germline, CDR1 is KGHSH and CDR2 LQKENI. This CDR3 region has 13 residues. Written as DNA, the CDR3 is TGTGCCAGCTCCCGGGACAGAAGGAAGACCCAGTACTTC. Protein product: CASSRDRRKTQYF.

There are many counts of this clonotype. The rearrangement joins TRBV7-9 to TRBJ2-2; 11 nucleotides align to TRBD2. The trim removed 6 bases at V and 0 bases at J, leaving 3 bases unmatched. The germline gives CDR1 SEHNR, CDR2 FQNEAQ (reference sequence). The CDR3 contains 16 residues. CDR3 loop: CASRGTSGSNTGELFF. The CDR3 coding sequence is TGTGCCAGCAGAGGGACTAGCGGATCGAACACCGGGGAGCTGTTTTTT. Using reference TRBV7-9 and TRBJ2-2 for the parts outside the CDR3, the full variable domain is DTGVSQNPRHKITKRGQNVTFRCDPISEHNRLYWYRQTLGQGPEFLTYFQNEAQLEKSRLLSDRFSAERPKGSFSTLEIQRTEQGDSAMYLCASRGTSGSNTGELFFGEGSRLTVL.

This clonotype showed up many times. The V and J genes are TRBV12-5 and TRBJ1-1, with unresolved D. This CDR3 spans 12 amino acids. Germline lookup yields CDR1 LGHNT and CDR2 FRNRAP. CDR3 amino acids: CASGVDNTEAFF. CDR3 coding DNA: TGTGCGTCGGGAGTCGACAACACTGAAGCTTTCTTT. Looking up the rest from reference TRBV12-5 and TRBJ1-1 gives the full variable domain: DARVTQTPRHKVTEMGQEVTMRCQPILGHNTVFWYRQTMMQGLELLAYFRNRAPLDDSGMPKDRFSAEMPDATLATLKIQPSEPRDSAVYFCASGVDNTEAFFGQGTRLTVV.